The 14 T cell receptor beta chains presented below share a single source sample, sequenced in a study of T cells in Graves' hyperthyroidism and ophthalmopathy. Template material for amplifying TCR beta CDR3 regions consisted of RNA transcripts. HTBI primers drove first-round RT-PCR of the TCR CDR3. TCRdb re-called the multiplex PCR reads with MiXCR, one entry per CDR3 protein. The data show hundreds of thousands of distinct CDR3 sequences, approximately 40% seen once. Input material: blood. Source of these receptors: a young man with Graves' hyperthyroidism.

DNA for the CDR3: TGTGCCACCGGGACGCGGGCGGATCAGCCCCAGCATTTT. Protein product: CATGTRADQPQHF. The genes are TRBV10-3 and TRBJ1-5; D perhaps matches TRBD1 (5 bases). V was shortened by 10 bases and J by 5 bases, with 15 bases between the two germline ends. This CDR3 spans 13 amino acids. Germline values: CDR1 ENHRY, CDR2 SYGVKD.

The chain combines TRBV7-6 with TRBJ2-5, with 9 bases that match TRBD2. CDR3 length: 15 residues. Germline-derived CDR1 and CDR2 are SGHVS and FNYEAQ. V was clipped by 3 bases and J by 3 bases; unmatched bases: 5. The CDR3 DNA reads as TGTGCCAGCAGCTTTCTAGCGGGGAAGGAAGAGACCCAGTACTTC. Translating it yields CASSFLAGKEETQYF.

This clonotype was detected ten times or more. V gene TRBV10-2 combines with J gene TRBJ1-5, with D hard to call. Deletions cut 0 bases from V and 5 bases from J, with 11 bases between. The CDR3 totals 15 residues. Germline CDR1 WSHSY, CDR2 SAAADI. For the CDR3, the DNA is TGCGCCAGCAGTGAGTCGACGGTGGCCGATCAGCCCCAGCATTTT. Protein product: CASSESTVADQPQHF.

This clonotype was found a few times. V is TRBV4-1 and J is TRBJ2-5, with D possibly being TRBD2 (6 bases). Trimming removed 0 bases at V and 7 bases at J, with 12 bases between. The V gene's germline CDR1 is MGHRA and CDR2 YSYEKL. This CDR3 region has 14 residues. The CDR3 region is CASSQELAQGTQYF. The CDR3 DNA reads as TGCGCCAGCAGCCAAGAACTAGCCCAGGGGACCCAGTACTTC.

This clonotype has a count of ten or more. This chain uses TRBV2 with TRBJ1-2; D call uncertain. V lost 2 bases to trimming and J lost 8 bases, with 12 bases between them. The CDR3 has 13 amino acids. Germline CDR1 and CDR2: SNHLY and FYNNEI. CDR3 region: CASSESGGGGYTF. CDR3 nucleotides: TGTGCCAGCAGTGAAAGCGGCGGAGGGGGCTACACCTTC.

This clonotype has a count of ten or more. The CDR3, as DNA: TGTGCCAGCAGCCCGGACAGGGTCAATGAAAAACTGTTTTTT. Translation gives CASSPDRVNEKLFF. The chain joins TRBV7-2 to TRBJ1-4, with 8 bases aligning to TRBD1. The CDR3 contains 14 residues. Germline V gives CDR1 SGHTA, CDR2 FQGNSA. After removal of 5 bases from V and 5 bases from J, the junction contained 4 bases not matched to a gene.

This clonotype came up a few times. The rearrangement uses TRBV5-1 and TRBJ2-7, with D perhaps TRBD1 or TRBD2 (5 bases each). CDR1 SGHRS and CDR2 YFSETQ come from the germline V gene. Trimming cost V 7 bases and J 2 bases, with 13 bases left between them. The CDR3 loop spans 13 amino acids. CDR3 nucleotides: TGCGCCAGCGCCGGGACGGCTCCCTACGAGCAGTACTTC. Its protein product is CASAGTAPYEQYF.

In regard to this clonotype: A clone one base away is much larger, so this may be a read error. This chain links TRBV7-9 with TRBJ1-4; the D gene is possibly TRBD1 (6 bases). The CDR3 extends over 14 amino acids. Germline V gives CDR1 SEHNR, CDR2 FQNEAQ (reference sequence). CDR3 protein: CASSPGQNNEKLLF. The CDR3 coding sequence is TGTGCCAGCAGCCCAGGACAGAATAATGAAAAACTGCTTTTT.

The sample holds a few counts of this clonotype. V usage is TRBV7-9 and J usage is TRBJ2-5; 11 nucleotides line up with TRBD1. CDR1 and CDR2 (germline): SEHNR, FQNEAQ (reference sequence). This CDR3 contains 15 residues. V was pared by 4 bases and J by 5 bases, with 6 bases of the junction left unmatched. The CDR3 protein is CASSSGTGGSETQYF. The CDR3, as DNA: TGTGCCAGCAGCTCCGGGACAGGGGGATCGGAGACCCAGTACTTC.

The rearrangement joins TRBV2 to TRBJ2-5; D is unresolved. Trimming removed 6 bases from V and 2 bases from J, with 10 bases in between. This CDR3 has 13 residues. The V gene's germline CDR1 is SNHLY and CDR2 FYNNEI. The CDR3 protein is CASRTNRQETQYF. CDR3 in DNA: TGTGCCAGCAGGACAAATCGTCAAGAGACCCAGTACTTC. The full variable domain, its missing parts supplied by reference TRBV2 and TRBJ2-5, is EPEVTQTPSHQVTQMGQEVILRCVPISNHLYFYWYRQILGQKVEFLVSFYNNEISEKSEIFDDQFSVERPDGSNFTLKIRSTKLEDSAMYFCASRTNRQETQYFGPGTRLLVL.

The chain combines TRBV7-9 with TRBJ1-4; 9 bases align to TRBD1. Germline V lookup: CDR1 SEHNR, CDR2 FQNEAQ (reference sequence). V dropped 5 bases and J dropped 5; count of bases not matched to a gene: 9. This CDR3 has 16 amino acids. CDR3 nucleotide sequence: TGTGCCAGCAGCCCGGGACAGGGAGAAGTCAATGAAAAACTGTTTTTT. Amino acids: CASSPGQGEVNEKLFF.

V gene TRBV2 combines with J gene TRBJ2-5, with a possible D match to TRBD1 (6 bases). Germline CDR1 is SNHLY and CDR2 is FYNNEI. V lost 6 bases and J 1 base, leaving 15 bases between the germline ends. The CDR3 is made up of 15 amino acids. CDR3 sequence (DNA): TGTGCCAGCAGAAACACAGGGATTTCCCAAGAGACCCAGTACTTC. Protein: CASRNTGISQETQYF.

This clonotype was observed at least ten times. The chain has TRBV9 and TRBJ1-2; TRBD1 matches 9 bases. The length of the CDR3 is 16 residues. Germline CDR1 and CDR2: SGDLS and YYNGEE. The ends lost 4 bases at V and 3 bases at J; junction bases unmatched: 10. The CDR3 region has the DNA TGTGCCAGCAGCCCACCCATACAGGGGGCACACTATGGCTACACCTTC. Its protein product is CASSPPIQGAHYGYTF.

This clonotype was picked up a small number of times. This chain links TRBV19 with TRBJ1-1, with a weak D call TRBD1 (6 bases). Per germline, CDR1 LNHDA and CDR2 SQIVND (reference sequence). V was clipped by 7 bases and J by 0 bases, with 12 bases between them. This CDR3 comprises 14 residues. CDR3 bases: TGTGCCAGTATTAGGACAGCAATGAACACTGAAGCTTTCTTT. Translating it yields CASIRTAMNTEAFF.